A selection of T cell receptor beta chains follows, all from one sample in a study of regulatory T cells in long-lasting Graves disease. TCRdb fed the multiplex PCR reads into MiXCR, producing one record per CDR3 protein. This sample has around 480,000 distinct CDR3 sequences; more than 15% occur once, and the top ten carry about 25%. This sample also belongs to another study, concerning T cells in Graves' hyperthyroidism and ophthalmopathy.

The starting material was peripheral blood mononuclear cells (PBMCs), obtained at new diagnosis, from a patient treated with antithyroid drugs. The receptors stem from a woman aged 40-65 years with Graves disease. Both conserved end residues are part of each CDR3. D genes are given only for firm matches. Expanded clones are given a class, and other clones once, few, many or no size at all.

TRBJ2-7	many	TRBV15	NA	TGTGCCACCAGCAGAGCGGCGCCGATCTACGAGCAGTACTTC	CATSRAAPIYEQYF
TRBJ2-2	NA	TRBV11-3	TRBD2	TGTGCCAGCAGCGCACTAGCGGGGGGGCCGTCCGGGGAGCTGTTTTTT	CASSALAGGPSGELFF
TRBJ2-7	few	TRBV3-1	NA	TGTGCCAGCAGCCAAGGTTCGAGGGGGGGCACCTACGAGCAGTACTTC	CASSQGSRGGTYEQYF
TRBJ2-5	NA	TRBV7-3	NA	TGTGCCAGCAGCTTAACTAGGGGGGCGGGAGAGACCCAGTACTTC	CASSLTRGAGETQYF
TRBJ1-5	many	TRBV18	NA	TGTGCCAGCTCACCTCAGGGACCTTATAGCAATCAGCCCCAGCATTTT	CASSPQGPYSNQPQHF
TRBJ2-1	many	TRBV5-1	TRBD2	TGTGCCAGCAGTCCTAGCGGGGGCTCCTACAATGAGCAGTTCTTC	CASSPSGGSYNEQFF
TRBJ2-7	few	TRBV7-2	NA	TGTGCCAGCAGCTTAGGATACAGCCTTATCACCACCTCCTACGAGCAGTACTTC	CASSLGYSLITTSYEQYF
TRBJ2-1	few	TRBV19	TRBD2	TGTGCCAGTAGTAACACCCCGGGACTAGCGAACCTCAATGAGCAGTTCTTC	CASSNTPGLANLNEQFF
TRBJ2-4	NA	TRBV28	NA	TGTGCCAGCAGTTTTTTGCCGATTAGTCGGAAAAACATTCAGTACTTC	CASSFLPISRKNIQYF
TRBJ1-2	few	TRBV10-2	NA	TGCGCCAGCAGTGATCCCGAAACCTATGGCTACACCTTC	CASSDPETYGYTF
TRBJ2-2	many	TRBV5-5	NA	TGTGCCAGCAGCTTGGCCTTCTACCCAGGTTCCGGGGAGCTGTTTTTT	CASSLAFYPGSGELFF
TRBJ1-5	many	TRBV12-3/TRBV12-4	TRBD1	TGTGCCAGCACTCCGAACAGGGGGTTTAAGGGACAGCCCCAGCATTTT	CASTPNRGFKGQPQHF
TRBJ2-7	many	TRBV20-1	NA	TGCAGTGCCTCCACCGGGAGCGGTGCCTTCGAGCAGTACTTC	CSASTGSGAFEQYF
TRBJ1-1	many	TRBV20-1	NA	TGCAGTGCTAGGAACTTCCTTGGGGGGAACACTGAAGCTTTCTTT	CSARNFLGGNTEAFF
TRBJ2-2	NA	TRBV7-9	TRBD1	TGTGCCAGCAGCATACCGGGACAGGGGACCACCGGGGAGCTGTTTTTT	CASSIPGQGTTGELFF
TRBJ1-2	NA	TRBV29-1	NA	TGCAGCGTCGCCCCCCAGGAGGGGGGAAATCACACCTTC	CSVAPQEGGNHTF
TRBJ2-3	few	TRBV29-1	NA	TGCAGCTCGGACTCTAGGGGGGCAACAGATACGCAGTATTTT	CSSDSRGATDTQYF
TRBJ2-7	NA	TRBV3-1	NA	TGTGCCAGCAGCCAAGCTACGGGGGCGCGGGCCTACGAGCAGTACTTC	CASSQATGARAYEQYF
TRBJ2-2	NA	TRBV4-1	TRBD2	TGCGCCAGCAGCCATCCTCTCACTAGCGGGGGGGCCGGGGAGCTGTTTTTT	CASSHPLTSGGAGELFF
TRBJ2-2	NA	TRBV12-3/TRBV12-4	NA	TGTGCCCAAGGGGGTGCCGGGGAGCTGTTTTTT	CAQGGAGELFF
TRBJ2-1	NA	TRBV7-2	NA	TGTGCCAGCAACCCACACCGCGAGCAGTTCTTC	CASNPHREQFF
TRBJ2-1	many	TRBV12-3/TRBV12-4	TRBD2	TGTGCCAGCAGTCCCCCATCCGGCAGCGGGGGCTACAATGAGCAGTTCTTC	CASSPPSGSGGYNEQFF
TRBJ1-2	many	TRBV12-3/TRBV12-4	NA	TGTGCCAGCAGTCCGGGACCGACCAACTATGGCTACACCTTC	CASSPGPTNYGYTF
TRBJ1-5	many	TRBV30	TRBD1	TGTGCCTGGAGTGTATGGGGCACAGGGGGCGGGCAGCCCCAGCATTTT	CAWSVWGTGGGQPQHF
TRBJ1-5	NA	TRBV7-9	NA	TGTGCCAGCAGCTTATCTCGATTTGGGGAGAATCAGCCCCAGCATTTT	CASSLSRFGENQPQHF
TRBJ2-3	many	TRBV12-5	NA	TGTGCTAGTGGTTCCCAAGGAGATACGCAGTATTTT	CASGSQGDTQYF
TRBJ2-1	many	TRBV12-3/TRBV12-4	TRBD2	TGTGCCAGCAGCATTCGGACAGGTGGCGGGAGGGGTAGCTCCTACAATGAGCAGTTCTTC	CASSIRTGGGRGSSYNEQFF
TRBJ1-2	many	TRBV5-1	TRBD1	TGCGCCAGCAGCCGCTCACTACAGGGGGCATACACCTTC	CASSRSLQGAYTF
TRBJ2-1	few	TRBV4-1	TRBD2	TGTGCCAGCAGCCAAGACTCCAGCGGGGGGGCCTTTAATGAGCAGTTCTTC	CASSQDSSGGAFNEQFF
TRBJ2-2	NA	TRBV15	TRBD1	TGTGCCACCAGCACTCGACAGGGAAGCACCGGGGAGCTGTTTTTT	CATSTRQGSTGELFF
TRBJ2-1	NA	TRBV5-1	NA	TGCGCCAGCAGCCAAGCTACCTACAATGAGCAGTTCTTC	CASSQATYNEQFF
TRBJ1-1	few	TRBV30	TRBD1	TGTGCCTGGAACACCCAGGGGGGCGCTGAAGCTTTCTTT	CAWNTQGGAEAFF
TRBJ2-7	many	TRBV12-3/TRBV12-4	NA	TGTGCCAGCAGTTTTCGCCAGGAAGGGCAGTACTTC	CASSFRQEGQYF
TRBJ1-1	few	TRBV19	NA	TGTGCCAGTAGTTTAGACAGCGAGGCGGACACTGAAGCTTTCTTT	CASSLDSEADTEAFF
TRBJ1-1	few	TRBV3-1	NA	TGTGCCAGCAGCGCCGCACAGAAAGGGACTGAAGCTTTCTTT	CASSAAQKGTEAFF
TRBJ2-1	many	TRBV7-9	TRBD1	TGTGCCAGCAGCTTAGAAAGGGACAGGGTAAATGAGCAGTTCTTC	CASSLERDRVNEQFF
TRBJ2-3	NA	TRBV15	NA	TGTGCCACCACAACTACAGGGCCCATCACAGATACGCAGTATTTT	CATTTTGPITDTQYF
TRBJ2-1	NA	TRBV19	NA	TGTGCCAGTACTCACGGCCTTAGCTCCTACAATGAGCAGTTCTTC	CASTHGLSSYNEQFF
TRBJ1-1	few	TRBV9	NA	TGTGCCAGCGGCGAGATTCGGAGCCTCGGGGCTTCCTTT	CASGEIRSLGASF
TRBJ2-3	many	TRBV11-2	NA	TGTGCCAGCAGCTTAGATTTGCGAACAGATACGCAGTATTTT	CASSLDLRTDTQYF
TRBJ1-1	many	TRBV2	NA	TGTGCCAGCAGCACCGGGCGCACTGAAGCTTTCTTT	CASSTGRTEAFF
TRBJ2-3	few	TRBV13	TRBD2	TGTGCCAGCAGCGAGAGGGACGCGGGGGGACGTACGCAGTATTTT	CASSERDAGGRTQYF
TRBJ1-5	many	TRBV12-3/TRBV12-4	NA	TGTGCCAGCAGTGACGATGGTAGCAATCAGCCCCAGCATTTT	CASSDDGSNQPQHF
TRBJ2-1	NA	TRBV7-9	NA	TGTGCCACCACCCTTTACAATGAGCAGTTCTTC	CATTLYNEQFF
TRBJ1-2	few	TRBV6-1	NA	TGTGCCAGCAGCACAAGGGACCTATCCTATGGCTACACCTTC	CASSTRDLSYGYTF
TRBJ1-2	many	TRBV12-3/TRBV12-4	NA	TGTGCCAGCAGTCCCGACACCGCCTATGGCTACACCTTC	CASSPDTAYGYTF
TRBJ1-5	many	TRBV2	TRBD1	TGTGCCAGCAGGGCCGGACAGGGAAATCAGCCCCAGCATTTT	CASRAGQGNQPQHF
TRBJ1-2	NA	TRBV6-2/TRBV6-3	TRBD1	TGTGCCAGCAATGACCCACAGGGGGCAGCTAACTATGGCTACACCTTC	CASNDPQGAANYGYTF
TRBJ2-1	once	TRBV2	TRBD2	TGTGCCAGCAGGACTAGCGGGATGATGTCGGAGCAGTTCTTC	CASRTSGMMSEQFF
TRBJ1-1	few	TRBV13	NA	TGTGCCAGCAGCTTACGAAGGGGCGCCGGCACTGAAGCTTTCTTT	CASSLRRGAGTEAFF
TRBJ1-2	NA	TRBV19	NA	TGTGCCAGTAGTACCGGAGGGGAAAGGGGTGGCTACACCTTC	CASSTGGERGGYTF
TRBJ2-7	many	TRBV12-3/TRBV12-4	TRBD1	TGTGCCAGCAGAGCTAGTGGGACAGGGGTCGCCGAGCAGTACTTC	CASRASGTGVAEQYF
TRBJ1-2	once	TRBV14	NA	TGTGCCAGCAGCCAAGGTCTACGTGGAGGCTACACCTTC	CASSQGLRGGYTF
TRBJ1-1	NA	TRBV5-4	NA	TGTGCCAGCAGCTTGGTGTCGGGGCCTGAAGCTTTCTTT	CASSLVSGPEAFF
TRBJ1-2	many	TRBV5-1	NA	TGCGCCAGCAGCGGGGGACTCCCTGGGAATGGCTACACCTTC	CASSGGLPGNGYTF
TRBJ2-1	NA	TRBV7-2	NA	TGTGCCAGCAGCTTATTTTCGGGCCGTTACAATGAGCAGTTCTTC	CASSLFSGRYNEQFF
TRBJ1-1	NA	TRBV11-2	NA	TGTGCCAGCAGCTTAGTGGAGGGATGGACTGAAGCTTTCTTT	CASSLVEGWTEAFF
TRBJ2-3	many	TRBV5-1	TRBD2	TGCGCCAGCAGCTTGGAGGCTAGCGGGGGGGCCTTGGATACGCAGTATTTT	CASSLEASGGALDTQYF
TRBJ1-6	few	TRBV5-1	NA	TGCGCCAGCCGGCCGCTGACCCCGCTTAATTCACCCCTCCACTTT	CASRPLTPLNSPLHF